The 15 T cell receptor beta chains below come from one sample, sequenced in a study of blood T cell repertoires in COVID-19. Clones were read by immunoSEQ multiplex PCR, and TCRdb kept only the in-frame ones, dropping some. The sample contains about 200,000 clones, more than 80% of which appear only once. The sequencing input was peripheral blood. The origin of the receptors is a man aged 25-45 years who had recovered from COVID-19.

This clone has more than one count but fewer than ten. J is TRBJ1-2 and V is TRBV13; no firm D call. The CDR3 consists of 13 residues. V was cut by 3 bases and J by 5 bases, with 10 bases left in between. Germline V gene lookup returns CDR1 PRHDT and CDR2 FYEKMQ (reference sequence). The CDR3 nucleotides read TGTGCCAGCAGCTTGTGGGGAGGGTATGGCTACACCTTC. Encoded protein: CASSLWGGYGYTF.

In DNA, the CDR3 is TGTGCCAGCAGCTTACAGGGGAGGGACACTGAAGCTTTCTTT. Translating gives CASSLQGRDTEAFF. The gene calls are TRBV7-2 and TRBJ1-1; possibly TRBD1 for D (6 bases). This CDR3 contains 14 residues. Per the germline V gene, CDR1 is SGHTA and CDR2 is FQGNSA. V lost 2 bases, J lost 3 bases, and 10 bases lay in between.

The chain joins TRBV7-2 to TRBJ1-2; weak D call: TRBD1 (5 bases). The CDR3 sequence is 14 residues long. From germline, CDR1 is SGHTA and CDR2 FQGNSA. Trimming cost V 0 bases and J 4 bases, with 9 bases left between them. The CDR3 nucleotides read TGTGCCAGCAGCTTAGCAGGGGATATCTATGGCTACACCTTC. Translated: CASSLAGDIYGYTF.

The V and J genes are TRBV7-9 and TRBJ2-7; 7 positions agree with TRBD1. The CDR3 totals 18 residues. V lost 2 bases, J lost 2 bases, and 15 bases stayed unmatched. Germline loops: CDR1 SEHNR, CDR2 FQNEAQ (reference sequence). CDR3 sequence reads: CASSLSSPSAGGTYEQYF. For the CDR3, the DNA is TGTGCCAGCAGCTTAAGTTCTCCATCGGCAGGGGGTACCTACGAGCAGTACTTC.

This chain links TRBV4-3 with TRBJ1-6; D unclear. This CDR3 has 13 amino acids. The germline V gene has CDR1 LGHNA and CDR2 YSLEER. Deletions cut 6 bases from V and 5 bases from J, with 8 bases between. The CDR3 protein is CASRLRDNSPLHF. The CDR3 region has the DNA TGCGCCAGCAGGCTTAGAGATAATTCACCCCTCCACTTT.

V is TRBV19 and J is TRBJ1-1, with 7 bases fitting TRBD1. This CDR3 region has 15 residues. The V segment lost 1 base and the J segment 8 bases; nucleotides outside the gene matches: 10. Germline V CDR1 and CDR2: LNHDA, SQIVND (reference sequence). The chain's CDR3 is CASSIATRGQTEAFF. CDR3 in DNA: TGTGCCAGTAGTATAGCCACCCGGGGACAGACCGAAGCTTTCTTT. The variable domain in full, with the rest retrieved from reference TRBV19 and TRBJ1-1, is DGGITQSPKYLFRKEGQNVTLSCEQNLNHDAMYWYRQDPGQGLRLIYYSQIVNDFQKGDIAEGYSVSREKKESFPLTVTSAQKNPTAFYLCASSIATRGQTEAFFGQGTRLTVV.

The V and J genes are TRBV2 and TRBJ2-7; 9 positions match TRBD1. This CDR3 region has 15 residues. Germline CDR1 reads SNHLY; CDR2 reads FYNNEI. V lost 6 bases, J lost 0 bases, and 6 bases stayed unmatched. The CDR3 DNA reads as TGTGCCAGCAGGGGTAACAGGGGGCCCTCCTACGAGCAGTACTTC. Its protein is CASRGNRGPSYEQYF.

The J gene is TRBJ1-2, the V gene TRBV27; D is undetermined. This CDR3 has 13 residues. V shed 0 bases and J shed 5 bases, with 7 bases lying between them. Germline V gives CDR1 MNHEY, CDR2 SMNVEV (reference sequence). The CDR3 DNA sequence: TGTGCCAGCAGTTTATCCCGAGGATATGGCTACACCTTC. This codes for CASSLSRGYGYTF.

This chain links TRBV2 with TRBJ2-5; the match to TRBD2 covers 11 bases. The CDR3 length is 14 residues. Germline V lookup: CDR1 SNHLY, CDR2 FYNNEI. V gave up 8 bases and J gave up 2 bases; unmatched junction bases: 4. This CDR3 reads CASLGLAVQETQYF. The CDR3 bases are TGTGCCAGCTTGGGACTAGCGGTTCAAGAGACCCAGTACTTC.

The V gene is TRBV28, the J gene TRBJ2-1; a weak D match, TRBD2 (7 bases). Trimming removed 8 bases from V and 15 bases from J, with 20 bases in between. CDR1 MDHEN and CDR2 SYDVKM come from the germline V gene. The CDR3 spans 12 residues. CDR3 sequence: CASGRGGAVRFF. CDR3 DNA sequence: TGTGCCAGCGGGCGAGGGGGGGCGGTTCGGTTCTTC. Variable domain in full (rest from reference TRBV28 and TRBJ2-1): DVKVTQSSRYLVKRTGEKVFLECVQDMDHENMFWYRQDPGLGLRLIYFSYDVKMKEKGDIPEGYSVSREKKERFSLILESASTNQTSMYLCASGRGGAVRFFGPGTRLTVL.

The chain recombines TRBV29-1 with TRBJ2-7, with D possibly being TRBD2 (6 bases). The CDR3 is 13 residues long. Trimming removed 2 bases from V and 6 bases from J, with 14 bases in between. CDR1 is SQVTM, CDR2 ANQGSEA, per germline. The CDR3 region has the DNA TGCAGCGTTGAACCAGGGAGGAACGCCGAGCAGTACTTC. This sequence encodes CSVEPGRNAEQYF.

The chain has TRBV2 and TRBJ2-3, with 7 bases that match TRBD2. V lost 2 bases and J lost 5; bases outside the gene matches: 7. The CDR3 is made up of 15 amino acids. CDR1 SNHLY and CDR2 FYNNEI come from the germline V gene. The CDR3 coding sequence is TGTGCCAGCAGTGAAAGAGCGGGGATGAGAGATACGCAGTATTTT. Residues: CASSERAGMRDTQYF.

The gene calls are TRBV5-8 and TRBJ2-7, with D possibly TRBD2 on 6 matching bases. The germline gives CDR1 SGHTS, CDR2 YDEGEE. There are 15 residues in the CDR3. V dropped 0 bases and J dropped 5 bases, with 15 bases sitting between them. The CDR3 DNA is TGTGCCAGCAGCTTGGTTTGGGGGAGGCAGGACGAGCAGTACTTC. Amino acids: CASSLVWGRQDEQYF.

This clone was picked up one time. CDR3 sequence: CATSRDQGFYEQYF. CDR3 nucleotides: TGTGCCACCAGCAGAGACCAGGGGTTCTACGAGCAGTACTTC. The genes are TRBV15 and TRBJ2-7, with D perhaps TRBD1 (6 bases). Trimming took 0 bases from V and 3 from J, leaving 9 bases between them. The germline gives CDR1 LNHNV, CDR2 YYDKDF (reference sequence). The CDR3 is made up of 14 amino acids.

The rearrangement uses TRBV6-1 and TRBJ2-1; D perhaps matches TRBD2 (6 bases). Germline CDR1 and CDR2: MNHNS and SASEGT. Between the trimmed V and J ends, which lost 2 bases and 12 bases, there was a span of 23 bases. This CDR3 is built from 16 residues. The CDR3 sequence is CASSESGSVAGFGQFF. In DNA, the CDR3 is TGTGCCAGCAGTGAATCCGGGAGTGTTGCGGGTTTCGGGCAGTTCTTC.